Listed below are T cell receptor beta chains from one sample, sequenced in a study of T cell repertoires in cytomegalovirus infection. These receptors' targets are unknown. TCRdb independently ran MiXCR on the reads; one entry per CDR3 protein. Here the sample spans about 310,000 distinct CDR3 sequences, 25% being singletons. The material sequenced was cultured PBMCs, taken from culture after CMV antigen stimulation. Receptors were obtained from a human donor in good health (CMV status not recorded). Some clones in this sample may be carry-over from other donors' samples. The CDR3 runs from the conserved cysteine through the conserved F or W. The D gene is left open where the match is weak. For some rows the clone size is stated as once, few or many, or as a class when expanded; others skip it.

D gene,J gene,V gene,clone size,CDR3 DNA,CDR3 protein
-,TRBJ2-1,TRBV6-2/TRBV6-3,-,TGTTCTTCGGGGTTCTCCTACAATGAGCAGTTCTTC,CSSGFSYNEQFF
TRBD2,TRBJ2-3,TRBV20-1,-,TGCAGTGCTAGCCGACTAGCGGGAGGCCAAGATACGCAGTATTTT,CSASRLAGGQDTQYF
-,TRBJ2-1,TRBV10-2,-,TGCGCCAGCAGTGAGTTACCCATAGCCGGTGAGCAGTTCTTC,CASSELPIAGEQFF
TRBD2,TRBJ2-1,TRBV11-3,many,TGTGCCAGCAGCCTTGGGACTAGCTGGAACAATGAGCAGTTCTTC,CASSLGTSWNNEQFF
-,TRBJ2-3,TRBV20-1,few,TGCAGTGCTTTAGTGGGGGGCACAGATACGCAGTATTTT,CSALVGGTDTQYF
-,TRBJ2-4,TRBV4-1,-,TGCGCCAGCAGCCAAGGCTTACTAGCAAACATTCAGTACTTC,CASSQGLLANIQYF
TRBD2,TRBJ2-1,TRBV6-2/TRBV6-3,few,TGTGCCAGCAGTCCTAGACTAGCGGGAAACAATGAGCAGTTCTTC,CASSPRLAGNNEQFF
-,TRBJ2-1,TRBV7-6,many,TGTGCCAGCAGCTTAGGCGCGACACCCAATGAGCAGTTCTTC,CASSLGATPNEQFF
-,TRBJ1-2,TRBV7-2,many,TGTGCCAGCAGCTTAGCGCGGAGGGAAGGTGGCTACACCTTC,CASSLARREGGYTF
TRBD1,TRBJ1-5,TRBV7-2,few,TGTGCCAGCAGCTTCTGGACAGGACTCCCTAGCAATCAGCCCCAGCATTTT,CASSFWTGLPSNQPQHF
TRBD2,TRBJ2-3,TRBV28,few,TGTGCCATTGGTCGAGCGGGATTAGTCACAGATACGCAGTATTTT,CAIGRAGLVTDTQYF
TRBD2,TRBJ2-3,TRBV5-1,once,TGCGCCAGCAGCCCCGGACTAGCGAGGTTCACAGATACGCAGTATTTT,CASSPGLARFTDTQYF
-,TRBJ2-1,TRBV7-2,many,TGTGCCAGCAGCTCCCTCATATTGAATGAGCAGTTCTTC,CASSSLILNEQFF
TRBD1,TRBJ1-5,TRBV12-3/TRBV12-4,many,TGTGCCAGCAGTTTAGCGCCGATCAGGGGGAGGGACAATCAGCCCCAGCATTTT,CASSLAPIRGRDNQPQHF
-,TRBJ1-3,TRBV19,-,TGTGCCAGTAGTCCCCGGCGGGGTGTCGGTTACTCTGGAAACACCATATATTTT,CASSPRRGVGYSGNTIYF
TRBD1,TRBJ1-4,TRBV7-2,many,TGTGCCAGCAGCTTGCCGGGACAGGGTAATGAAAAACTGTTTTTT,CASSLPGQGNEKLFF
TRBD2,TRBJ2-1,TRBV14,many,TGTGCCAGCAGCCAAGAAGGCGGGAGTCCCTACAATGAGCAGTTCTTC,CASSQEGGSPYNEQFF
TRBD2,TRBJ2-1,TRBV7-2,few,TGTGCCAGCAGACCACTGGCAGCGGGAGGCTACAATGAGCAGTTCTTC,CASRPLAAGGYNEQFF
-,TRBJ2-5,TRBV20-1,few,TGCAGTGCTACTGAGGGCGCAGATCTGGAGACCCAGTACTTC,CSATEGADLETQYF
-,TRBJ1-6,TRBV7-2,many,TGTGCCAGCAGCCGTACAGGGCTTAATTCACCCCTCCACTTT,CASSRTGLNSPLHF
TRBD2,TRBJ2-7,TRBV7-2,many,TGTGCCAGCAGCTCGGGACTAGCGGGAGGGCCCAGGGACGAGCAGTACTTC,CASSSGLAGGPRDEQYF
TRBD1,TRBJ2-5,TRBV6-1,-,TGTGCCAGCAGTGAAGGCGGAGCCCCAGGGGGAGAGACCCAGTACTTC,CASSEGGAPGGETQYF
TRBD2,TRBJ2-1,TRBV20-1,once,TGCAGTGCTTTAGCGGGAGCAAGGTACAATGAGCAGTTCTTC,CSALAGARYNEQFF
-,TRBJ1-2,TRBV12-3/TRBV12-4,many,TGTGCCAGCAGCCCGGGACGGTCCTATGGCTACACCTTC,CASSPGRSYGYTF
-,TRBJ1-5,TRBV19,-,TGTGCCAGTAGCGAGACACCTTATAGCAATCAGCCCCAGCATTTT,CASSETPYSNQPQHF
-,TRBJ2-5,TRBV6-4,-,TGTGCCAGCCCTGTGGGCGGACAAGAGACCCAGTACTTC,CASPVGGQETQYF
-,TRBJ1-3,TRBV10-3,few,TGTGCCATCAGTGAGTTCCCCCCCCCCTCTGGAAACACCATATATTTT,CAISEFPPPSGNTIYF
TRBD2,TRBJ2-1,TRBV7-8,-,TGTGCCAGCAGCTTAGCGACTAGCGGTTCAACCTACAATGAGCAGTTCTTC,CASSLATSGSTYNEQFF
-,TRBJ1-2,TRBV3-1,once,TGTGCCAGCAGCCAAGATGTCAGGGCCCATGGCTACACCTTC,CASSQDVRAHGYTF
TRBD1,TRBJ2-1,TRBV5-1,-,TGCGCCAGCAGCTCCGGACAGGGGGTGTACAATGAGCAGTTCTTC,CASSSGQGVYNEQFF
TRBD1,TRBJ2-1,TRBV4-1,few,TGCGCCAGCAGCCGCGGACAGGGGCCCTACAATGAGCAGTTCTTC,CASSRGQGPYNEQFF
-,TRBJ2-3,TRBV16,-,TGTGCCAGCAGCCAATCAACCACAGATACGCAGTATTTT,CASSQSTTDTQYF
-,TRBJ2-7,TRBV4-1,-,TGCGCCAGCAGCCAAGATTGGTGGTCTAGAATCAACGAGCAGTACTTC,CASSQDWWSRINEQYF
-,TRBJ1-4,TRBV7-2,many,TGTGCCAGCAGCCAGCCGGGACGGGGGCCCGGGGAACTGTTTTTT,CASSQPGRGPGELFF
TRBD1,TRBJ2-5,TRBV20-1,-,TGCAGTGCTAGGGTCCGGGACAGGGGGCTAGAGACCCAGTACTTC,CSARVRDRGLETQYF
-,TRBJ2-3,TRBV7-2,few,TGTGCCAGCAGCTTTCCGGAGGGCAGGACAGATACGCAGTATTTT,CASSFPEGRTDTQYF
-,TRBJ1-5,TRBV18,-,TGTGCCAGCTCTCCCTCCAGGGAAAGGGTCCAACCCCAGCATTTT,CASSPSRERVQPQHF
TRBD2,TRBJ2-7,TRBV24-1,-,TGTGCCACCAGTGCCCCAGGGACTAGCGGGGTGTACGAGCAGTACTTC,CATSAPGTSGVYEQYF
TRBD1,TRBJ1-2,TRBV2,once,TGTGCCAGCAGTTATGTAACAGGGGGAAAAGGCTACACCTTC,CASSYVTGGKGYTF
TRBD2,TRBJ2-1,TRBV7-2,many,TGTGCCAGCAGCCCAGCGGGAGGTTTAAATGAGCAGTTCTTC,CASSPAGGLNEQFF
TRBD2,TRBJ2-1,TRBV20-1,many,TGCAGTGCTAGAGACCCTAGCGGGAGGTCGTACAATGAGCAGTTCTTC,CSARDPSGRSYNEQFF
TRBD1,TRBJ2-7,TRBV28,few,TGTGCCAGCAGTTTATTGGTCAGGGGGCAAGAGCAGTACTTC,CASSLLVRGQEQYF
-,TRBJ2-2,TRBV19,-,TGTGCCAGTAGTATAGCAGATCCCGCGGTCACTCCGAACGCCGGGGAGCTGTTTTTT,CASSIADPAVTPNAGELFF
-,TRBJ1-5,TRBV12-3/TRBV12-4,many,TGTGCCAGCAGTTCTTGGGGAATTAATCAGCCCCAGCATTTT,CASSSWGINQPQHF
-,TRBJ1-2,TRBV6-2/TRBV6-3,-,TGTGCCAGCAGTTACTCAAAGGGACGGATGTATGGCTACACCTTC,CASSYSKGRMYGYTF
-,TRBJ2-6,TRBV5-5,few,TGTGCCAGCAGCTTGCGGTTCTCTGGGGCCAACGTCCTGACTTTC,CASSLRFSGANVLTF
TRBD2,TRBJ2-7,TRBV7-9,-,TGTGCCAGCAGCTCGGGACTAGCGGGAGGGCATCAGTACTTC,CASSSGLAGGHQYF
TRBD1,TRBJ1-5,TRBV19,few,TGTGCCAGTACCGACAGGGGCGTGAGCAATCAGCCCCAGCATTTT,CASTDRGVSNQPQHF
-,TRBJ2-1,TRBV3-1,-,TGTGCCAGCAGCCTATCCGGGACGCAGAATGAGCAGTTCTTC,CASSLSGTQNEQFF
TRBD2,TRBJ2-1,TRBV7-9,many,TGTGCCAGCAGCCCCGGGACTATCATACTCAATGAGCAGTTCTTC,CASSPGTIILNEQFF
-,TRBJ1-3,TRBV7-2,many,TGTGCCAGCAGCTTAGGATTGGGGGGAAACACCATATATTTT,CASSLGLGGNTIYF
-,TRBJ1-4,TRBV7-9,-,TGTGCCAGCAGCTTAAATCAGGAGAATGAAAAACTGTTTTTT,CASSLNQENEKLFF
-,TRBJ1-5,TRBV6-1,-,TGTGCCAGCAGTCCGCCCTACCTCGACCGGGATCAGCCCCAGCATTTT,CASSPPYLDRDQPQHF
-,TRBJ2-3,TRBV28,-,TGTGCCAGCAGTTCCCCTACGACGGACTGGGGGGCAGATACGCAGTATTTT,CASSSPTTDWGADTQYF
-,TRBJ1-1,TRBV7-2,many,TGTGCCAGCAGCTTATACGGCCGAATGAACACTGAAGCTTTCTTT,CASSLYGRMNTEAFF
TRBD1,TRBJ1-5,TRBV12-3/TRBV12-4,-,TGTGCCAGCCGCCCTCAGGGGGGTCATCAGCCCCAGCATTTT,CASRPQGGHQPQHF
-,TRBJ2-5,TRBV10-2,many,TGCGCCAGCAGTCCGACTAGTGAAGAGACCCAGTACTTC,CASSPTSEETQYF
TRBD2,TRBJ2-1,TRBV7-8,many,TGTGCCAGCAGCTTACCCGGCCTAGCGGCCTACAATGAGCAGTTCTTC,CASSLPGLAAYNEQFF
-,TRBJ2-7,TRBV29-1,-,TGCAGCGTTGTAGGGGCCAGGGGAAGGGCGGGAGAATCCTACGAGCAGTACTTC,CSVVGARGRAGESYEQYF